This T cell receptor beta chain was found in a study of cytomegalovirus exposure and HLA in healthy donors. Notes on the study in general: The analysis excluded some indistinguishable V segments, including TRBV6-2 and TRBV6-3.

Regarding this clone: Its antigen is unknown.

The primer mix had 60 Vbeta and 13 Jbeta primers. In the authors' workflow: Later reanalysis found 80 million or so unique TCR beta chains, 10 million to 12 million of them shared. TCRdb's table, derived via immunoSEQ multiplex PCR, lists solely in-frame clones and lacks some. V and J calls plus clone size are reproduced from that table; the DNA served to infer D and trimming. The sample lists about 300,000 clones; just over 85% were seen once. This CDR3 has 14 amino acids. Trimming at V came to 2 bases and at J to 7 bases, leaving 5 bases not matched to a gene. Germline V gene lookup returns CDR1 SEHNR and CDR2 FQNEAQ (reference sequence).

The chain combines TRBV7-9 with TRBJ2-1; 7 bases map to TRBD2. The receptor was derived from a man in his forties or fifties in good health and CMV-seropositive. Sequencing input: PBMCs. CDR3 amino acids: CASSLLAVNNEQFF. CDR3 DNA sequence: TGTGCCAGCAGCTTACTAGCGGTAAATAATGAGCAGTTCTTC.